The subject of this entry is one TCR beta chain. The source of the sample is a study of CD8 T cells in Susac syndrome. As controls, healthy donors matched for age and sex were used. Roughly 0.45 to 1 ug RNA was reverse transcribed with random hexamers. TCRdb analysed the immunoSEQ multiplex PCR reads with MiXCR anew, one entry per CDR3 protein. This sample has 150,000 to 200,000 distinct CDR3 sequences, with around 94% found just once. Between the trimmed V and J ends, which lost 8 bases and 5 bases, there was a span of 12 bases. Germline assignment: CDR1 DFQATT and CDR2 SNEGSKA (reference sequence). The CDR3 runs 11 residues.

Sequencing used CD4+ T cells from PBMCs. This receptor was identified in a human donor in good health. The genes are TRBV20-1 and TRBJ1-2; D is perhaps TRBD1 (6 bases). CDR3 nucleotide sequence: TGCAGTTCCCGGGACATGTATGGCTACACCTTC. Amino acid sequence: CSSRDMYGYTF.